The clone carrying this TCR beta chain appeared a few times. These data originate in a study of T-cell reconstitution after alpha-beta-depleted transplantation in children. Unique molecular identifiers were built into the TCRbeta library. TCRdb called the PCR reads again in MiXCR, with one record for every CDR3 protein. The sample records about 360,000 distinct CDR3 sequences, roughly 15% being singletons. This CDR3 spans 17 amino acids. Germline V CDR1 and CDR2: DFQATT, SNEGSKA (reference sequence). V lost 0 bases and J lost 0, with 16 bases in between. This chain joins TRBV20-1 and TRBJ2-3, with D hard to call. The sequence came from a human donor who donated a stem cell graft to a child with Fanconi anemia. The sequencing here drew on PBMCs, taken from the stem cell graft. This CDR3 is CSARDLWRRESTDTQYF. As DNA, the CDR3 is TGCAGTGCTAGAGATCTGTGGCGGCGAGAGAGCACAGATACGCAGTATTTT.